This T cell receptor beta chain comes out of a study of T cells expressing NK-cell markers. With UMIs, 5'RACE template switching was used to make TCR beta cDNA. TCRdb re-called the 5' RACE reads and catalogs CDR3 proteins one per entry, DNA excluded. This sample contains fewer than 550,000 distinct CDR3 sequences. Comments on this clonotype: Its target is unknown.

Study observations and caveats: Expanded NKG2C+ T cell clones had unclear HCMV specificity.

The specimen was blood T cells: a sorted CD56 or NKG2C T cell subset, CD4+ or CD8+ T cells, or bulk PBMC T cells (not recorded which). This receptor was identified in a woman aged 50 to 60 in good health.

The CDR3: CASSLALGRDNNNEQFF. The J gene is TRBJ2-1, the V gene TRBV5-1; there is no DNA to check the TCRdb D call of TRBD1. Germline CDR1 and CDR2: SGHRS and YFSETQ. This CDR3 has 17 residues.